The rows below give T cell receptor beta chains drawn from one sample of a study of blood T cell repertoires in COVID-19. Some clones are missing from TCRdb's copy, which holds only in-frame ones; the method was immunoSEQ multiplex PCR. This table has around 260,000 clones, about nine tenths appearing once. The sequencing input was peripheral blood. The source of these receptors is a man aged 60 to 69 who had recovered from COVID-19. Each CDR3 is given with its conserved first and last residue. A D gene is named only where the DNA matches it firmly. The size entry is marked missing in some rows and otherwise reads once, few, many or a size class.

clone size,V gene,D gene,J gene,CDR3 DNA,CDR3 protein
.,TRBV2,TRBD2,TRBJ2-1,TGTGCCAGCAAGCGGGACCGACCCTACAATGAGCAGTTCTTC,CASKRDRPYNEQFF
.,TRBV2,TRBD1,TRBJ2-2,TGTGCCAGCAGTCGGACAGGGAACACCGGGGAGCTGTTTTTT,CASSRTGNTGELFF
.,TRBV5-8,TRBD1,TRBJ1-5,TGTGCCAGCAGCGCGGGACAGGAAGTAGTTCAGCCCCAGCATTTT,CASSAGQEVVQPQHF
.,TRBV6-1,.,TRBJ2-7,TGTGCCAGCAGTGAAGGCGGGTCGGGCAGGAGCTCCTACGAGCAGTACTTC,CASSEGGSGRSSYEQYF
.,TRBV2,TRBD1,TRBJ1-6,TGTGCCAGCAGTTCAGGGACAGGGGGCAACCGACCCCTCCACTTT,CASSSGTGGNRPLHF
.,TRBV7-3,.,TRBJ2-7,TGTGCCAGCAGCTTAGGGCCAGGAACCTACGAGCAGTACTTC,CASSLGPGTYEQYF
.,TRBV5-1,.,TRBJ2-7,TGCGCCAGCCCTTACAGGGACGAGCAGTACTTC,CASPYRDEQYF
.,TRBV6-5,.,TRBJ2-7,TGTGCCAGCAGTCTCACGACTGGTTCCTACGAGCAGTACTTC,CASSLTTGSYEQYF
.,TRBV11-2,.,TRBJ2-7,TGTGCCAGCAGCTTAGTTGAGGGAGCTACCTACGAGCAGTACTTC,CASSLVEGATYEQYF
.,TRBV30,.,TRBJ2-5,TGTGCCTCCGACGGGGGGCGAGAGACCCAGTACTTC,CASDGGRETQYF
.,TRBV5-1,TRBD2,TRBJ2-1,TGCGCCAGCAGCCTGACTAGCGGAACCTACAATGAGCAGTTCTTC,CASSLTSGTYNEQFF
.,TRBV5-4,.,TRBJ2-3,TGTGCCAGCAGCCACCACCAGTCAGATACGCAGTATTTT,CASSHHQSDTQYF
once,TRBV6-1,.,TRBJ2-5,TGTGCCAGCAGTGAATTGGACCGCTCCGGGGCCCAGTACTTC,CASSELDRSGAQYF
.,TRBV7-6,TRBD1,TRBJ1-4,TGTGCCAGCAGCGCCCGGACAGGGAGGGCTGAAAAACTGTTTTTT,CASSARTGRAEKLFF
.,TRBV3-1/TRBV3-2,TRBD1,TRBJ1-2,TGTGCCAGCAGCGGAACAGGGGGTCATTATGGCTACACCTTC,CASSGTGGHYGYTF
.,TRBV7-2,.,TRBJ1-3,TGTGCCAGCACCGTACCGAGCGGCAACACCATATATTTT,CASTVPSGNTIYF
few,TRBV5-6,.,TRBJ2-5,TGTGCCAGCAGCTTGAGCACAGTAGAGACCCAGTACTTC,CASSLSTVETQYF
.,TRBV7-3,.,TRBJ2-7,TGTGCCAGCAGCCCAATGGGGGGGCGATCCTACGAGCAGTACTTC,CASSPMGGRSYEQYF
.,TRBV4-2,.,TRBJ1-5,TGTGCCAGCAGCCAAGATACGACCAGGTCTGGAAACAATCAGCCCCAGCATTTT,CASSQDTTRSGNNQPQHF
.,TRBV7-8,TRBD1,TRBJ1-4,TGTGCCAGCAGCTTGACCTTGGACAGGCGTGGGGAAAAACTGTTTTTT,CASSLTLDRRGEKLFF
.,TRBV7-9,TRBD2,TRBJ2-2,TGTGCCAGCAGCCCTAAACTAGCGGGGAAAAACACCGGGGAGCTGTTTTTT,CASSPKLAGKNTGELFF
.,TRBV4-2,.,TRBJ1-1,TGTGCCAGCAGCCAAGTAGGGGCAGGGCCAACTGAAGCTTTCTTT,CASSQVGAGPTEAFF
.,TRBV4-2,TRBD2,TRBJ2-5,TGTGCCAGCAGCTTCGCAGCGGGGGAAGAGACCCAGTACTTC,CASSFAAGEETQYF
.,TRBV4-2,TRBD2,TRBJ2-1,TGTGCCAGCAGCGCCCTAGCGGCCGACGTTCCCTCCTACAATGAGCAGTTCTTC,CASSALAADVPSYNEQFF
.,TRBV24-1,.,TRBJ2-1,TGTGCCACCAGTGAAGGGGCGCGGAATGAGCAGTTCTTC,CATSEGARNEQFF
.,TRBV3-1/TRBV3-2,TRBD2,TRBJ2-7,TGTGCCAGCAGCCACCTAGCGGGGGGATCCTACGAGCAGTACTTC,CASSHLAGGSYEQYF
.,TRBV5-1,TRBD1,TRBJ2-1,TGCGCCAGCAGCTTATTGACAGGGGCCGCCTTTGAGCAGTTCTTC,CASSLLTGAAFEQFF
.,TRBV11-1,.,TRBJ1-2,TGTGCCAGCAGCTTAGGCGGTTCTAACTATGGCTACACCTTC,CASSLGGSNYGYTF
.,TRBV18,TRBD1,TRBJ2-7,TGTGCCAGCTCACCAGGGGAAGGGACAGGCAACTCCTACGAGCAGTACTTC,CASSPGEGTGNSYEQYF
.,TRBV7-6,.,TRBJ1-6,TGTGCCAGCAGCTCGTCGGGGGGGGGTAATTCACCCCTCCACTTT,CASSSSGGGNSPLHF
.,TRBV6-2/TRBV6-3,.,TRBJ1-1,TGTGCCAGCAGTTACCCCACAGGGTCCCTTTTT,CASSYPTGSLF
.,TRBV9,.,TRBJ1-2,TGTGCCAGCAGCCCGAAATCTCCTATCAACTACACCTTC,CASSPKSPINYTF
.,TRBV12-3/TRBV12-4,.,TRBJ1-6,TGTGCCAGCAGCCCGGGGGGGCGGACACCCCTCCACTTT,CASSPGGRTPLHF
.,TRBV5-1,TRBD2,TRBJ2-3,TGCGCCAGCAGCTTAAGGAGCGGGGGGTTGCATAGCACAGATACGCAGTATTTT,CASSLRSGGLHSTDTQYF
.,TRBV4-2,.,TRBJ1-2,TGTGCCAGCAGCCAGGCCGGGACTTCCTATGGCTACACCTTC,CASSQAGTSYGYTF